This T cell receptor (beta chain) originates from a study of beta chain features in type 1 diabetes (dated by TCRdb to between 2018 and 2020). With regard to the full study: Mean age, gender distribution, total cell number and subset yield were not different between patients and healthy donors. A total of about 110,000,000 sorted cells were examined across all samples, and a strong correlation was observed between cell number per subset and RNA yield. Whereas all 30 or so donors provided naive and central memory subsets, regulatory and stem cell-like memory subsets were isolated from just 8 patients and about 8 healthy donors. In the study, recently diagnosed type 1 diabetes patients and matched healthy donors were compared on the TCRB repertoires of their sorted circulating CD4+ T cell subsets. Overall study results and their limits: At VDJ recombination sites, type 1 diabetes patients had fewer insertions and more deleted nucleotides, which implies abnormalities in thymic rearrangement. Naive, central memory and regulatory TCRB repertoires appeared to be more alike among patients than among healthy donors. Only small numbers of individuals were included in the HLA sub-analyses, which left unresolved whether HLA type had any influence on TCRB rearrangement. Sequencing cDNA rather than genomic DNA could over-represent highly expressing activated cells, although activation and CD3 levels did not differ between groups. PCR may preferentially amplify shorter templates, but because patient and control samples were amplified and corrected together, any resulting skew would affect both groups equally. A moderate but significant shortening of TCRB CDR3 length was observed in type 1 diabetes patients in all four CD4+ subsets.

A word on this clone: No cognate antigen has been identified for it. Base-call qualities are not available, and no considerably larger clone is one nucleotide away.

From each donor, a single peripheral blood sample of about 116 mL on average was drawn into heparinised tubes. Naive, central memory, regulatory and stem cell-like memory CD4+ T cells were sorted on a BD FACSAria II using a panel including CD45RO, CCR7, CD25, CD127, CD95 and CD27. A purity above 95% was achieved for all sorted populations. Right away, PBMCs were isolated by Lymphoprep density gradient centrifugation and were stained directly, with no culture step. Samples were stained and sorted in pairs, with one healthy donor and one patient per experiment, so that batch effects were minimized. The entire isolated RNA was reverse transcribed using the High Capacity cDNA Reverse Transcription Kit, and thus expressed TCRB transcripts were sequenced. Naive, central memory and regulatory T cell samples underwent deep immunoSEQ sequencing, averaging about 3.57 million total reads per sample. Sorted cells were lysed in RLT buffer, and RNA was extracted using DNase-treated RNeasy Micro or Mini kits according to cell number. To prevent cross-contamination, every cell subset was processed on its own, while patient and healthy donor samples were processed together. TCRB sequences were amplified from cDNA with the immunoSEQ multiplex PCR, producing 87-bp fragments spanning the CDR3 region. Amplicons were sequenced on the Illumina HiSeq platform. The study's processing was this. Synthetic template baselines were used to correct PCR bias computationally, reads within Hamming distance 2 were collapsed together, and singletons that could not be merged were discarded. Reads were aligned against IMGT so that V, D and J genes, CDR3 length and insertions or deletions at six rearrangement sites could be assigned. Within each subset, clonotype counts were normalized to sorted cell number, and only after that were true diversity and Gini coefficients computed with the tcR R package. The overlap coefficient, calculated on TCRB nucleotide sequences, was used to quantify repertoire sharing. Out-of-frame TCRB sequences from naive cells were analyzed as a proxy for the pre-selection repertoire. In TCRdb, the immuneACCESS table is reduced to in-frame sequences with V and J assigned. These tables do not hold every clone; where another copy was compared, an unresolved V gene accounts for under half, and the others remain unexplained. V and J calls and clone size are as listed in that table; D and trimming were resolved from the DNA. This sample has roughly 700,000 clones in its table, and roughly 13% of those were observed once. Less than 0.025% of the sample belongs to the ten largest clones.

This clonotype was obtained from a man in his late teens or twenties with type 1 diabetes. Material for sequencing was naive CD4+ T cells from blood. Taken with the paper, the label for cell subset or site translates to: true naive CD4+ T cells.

The nucleotide sequence is given as TGTGCCAGCAGCCTCCCCGGGCAGGGCTACGAGCAGTACTTC. This gives the protein CASSLPGQGYEQYF. The chain was built from TRBV7-8 and TRBJ2-7; the D region possibly corresponds to TRBD1 (5 bases align). Including cysteine and phenylalanine, the CDR3 has 14 amino acids. CDR3 DNA only is kept here, 42 bases in frame from base 1. Relative to germline, V is 5 bases shorter and J is 3 bases shorter, with 14 bases between their ends. The CDR1 and CDR2 encoded by the germline V gene are SGHVS and FQNEAQ.